Shown below are 8 T cell receptor beta chains from a single sample sequenced in a study of T cell responses to AZD1222 COVID-19 vaccine. TCRdb keeps only in-frame clones here, not all; method: immunoSEQ multiplex PCR. The table has 90,000 to 120,000 clones, around nine tenths seen once. Here the sequenced sample was peripheral blood, taken on day 0 of AZD1222 vaccination. Receptors were obtained from an adult in good health.

This chain joins TRBV30 and TRBJ1-1; perhaps TRBD1 as D (5 bases). This CDR3 is 13 amino acids long. The germline gives CDR1 GTSNPN, CDR2 SVGIG (reference sequence). The germline V and J ends were trimmed by 3 bases and 1 base, with 9 bases remaining between them. The CDR3 region is CAWSGQANTEAFF. The CDR3 bases are TGTGCCTGGAGCGGACAAGCGAACACTGAAGCTTTCTTT.

J is TRBJ1-1 and V is TRBV19, with TRBD1 matching 9 bases. Germline V gives CDR1 LNHDA, CDR2 SQIVND (reference sequence). The CDR3 runs to 20 residues. The J segment lost 1 base and the V segment lost 5 bases, leaving 20 bases of the junction unmatched. This CDR3 reads CASSFFGTGRLTERNTEAFF. As DNA, the CDR3 is TGTGCCAGTAGTTTTTTTGGGACAGGGCGCTTAACCGAGAGGAACACTGAAGCTTTCTTT. Full variable domain (remainder filled in from reference TRBV19 and TRBJ1-1): DGGITQSPKYLFRKEGQNVTLSCEQNLNHDAMYWYRQDPGQGLRLIYYSQIVNDFQKGDIAEGYSVSREKKESFPLTVTSAQKNPTAFYLCASSFFGTGRLTERNTEAFFGQGTRLTVV.

This clone was seen once. The chain is built from TRBV4-1 and TRBJ2-1; 8 positions agree with TRBD1. Unmatched junction bases numbered 11, after V lost 6 bases and J lost 7 bases. The CDR3 runs to 15 residues. CDR1 MGHRA and CDR2 YSYEKL come from the germline V gene. DNA of the CDR3: TGCGCCAGCAGAATCGGGACAGGTATTCGTAATGAGCAGTTCTTC. This codes for CASRIGTGIRNEQFF.

This clone occurred once. The chain links TRBV4-1 to TRBJ2-3, with 10 bases fitting TRBD2. The CDR3 is 15 residues long. V shed 3 bases, J shed 3 bases, and the junction held 3 bases outside the gene matches. Germline values: CDR1 MGHRA, CDR2 YSYEKL. CDR3 sequence: CASSHLAGVTDTQYF. The CDR3, as DNA: TGCGCCAGCAGCCACCTAGCGGGAGTGACAGATACGCAGTATTTT.

The chain couples TRBV28 to TRBJ2-1; maybe TRBD2 (7 bases). There are 19 residues in the CDR3. The germline CDR1 and CDR2 sequences are MDHEN and SYDVKM. Trimming stripped 2 bases from V and 0 bases from J, with 20 bases between. The CDR3, as DNA: TGTGCCAGCAGTTTACCCCCCGTAGGGGGGGGTTACTCCTACAATGAGCAGTTCTTC. Translating it yields CASSLPPVGGGYSYNEQFF.

V and J are TRBV27 and TRBJ2-7; D may be TRBD1 (5 bases). CDR1 and CDR2 from the germline V gene are MNHEY and SMNVEV (reference sequence). V dropped 6 bases and J dropped 3 bases, with 9 bases sitting between them. This CDR3 is 12 amino acids long. The CDR3 region has the DNA TGTGCCAGCAGGGGGCCGGGCTACGAGCAGTACTTC. Amino acids: CASRGPGYEQYF.

The chain recombines TRBV2 with TRBJ2-7; 9 nucleotides line up with TRBD2. Per the germline V gene, CDR1 is SNHLY and CDR2 is FYNNEI. This CDR3 has 12 residues. With 6 bases clipped from V and 6 bases from J, the junction kept 3 bases outside the gene matches. The CDR3 region is CASSPGLAEQYF. The CDR3, as DNA: TGTGCCAGCAGCCCGGGACTAGCCGAGCAGTACTTC.

The chain links TRBV27 to TRBJ2-5, with 9 bases fitting TRBD1. J gave up 5 bases and V 6 bases, and 19 bases lay outside the gene matches. The germline V gene encodes CDR1 MNHEY and CDR2 SMNVEV (reference sequence). CDR3 length equals 18 residues. The CDR3: CASSPLSGQGISGETQYF. The CDR3 region has the DNA TGTGCCAGCAGCCCCCTTTCGGGACAGGGTATTTCCGGGGAGACCCAGTACTTC.